The entry below describes one TCR beta chain. As yet, its antigen is unknown. The data are from a study of cytomegalovirus exposure and HLA in healthy donors. Study observations and caveats: It was reportedly the case that the classifier diagnosed cytomegalovirus status with high specificity and sensitivity. Cytomegalovirus association was assigned to 150 to 200 TCR beta chains.

It was with 60 Vbeta and 13 Jbeta primers that the PCR ran. The protocol was immunoSEQ multiplex PCR, while the TCRdb copy is restricted to in-frame clones and leaves out a portion. Of more than 60,000 clones in the sample, approximately 74% were seen once. Germline assignment: CDR1 SGHTA and CDR2 FQGNSA. The CDR3 extends over 17 amino acids. This chain connects TRBV7-2 to TRBJ2-5; D gene ambiguous. The J call may be in error: the DNA end matches TRBJ2-7 better. The sequencing input was PBMCs. This receptor was obtained from a man aged 35 to 55 in good health and CMV-seropositive. CDR3 in DNA: TGTGCCAGCAGCTACGAGAGATACTCCGTGGGCACCTACGAGCAGTACTTC. This gives the protein CASSYERYSVGTYEQYF.